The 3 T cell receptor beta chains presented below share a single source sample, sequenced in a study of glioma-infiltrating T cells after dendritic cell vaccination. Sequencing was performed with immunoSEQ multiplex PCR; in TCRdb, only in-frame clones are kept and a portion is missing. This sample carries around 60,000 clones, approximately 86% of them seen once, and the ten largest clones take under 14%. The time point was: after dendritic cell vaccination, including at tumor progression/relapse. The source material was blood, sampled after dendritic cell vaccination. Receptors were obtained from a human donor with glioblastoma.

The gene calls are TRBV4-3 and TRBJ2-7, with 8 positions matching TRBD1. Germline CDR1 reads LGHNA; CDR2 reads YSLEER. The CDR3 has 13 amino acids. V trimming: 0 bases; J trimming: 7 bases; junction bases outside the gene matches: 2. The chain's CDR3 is CASSQETGGEQYF. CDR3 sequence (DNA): TGCGCCAGCAGCCAAGAAACAGGGGGGGAGCAGTACTTC.

CDR3 nucleotides: TGTGCCAGCAGCTTGGGGGCAGTCTCCTACGAGCAGTACTTC. It specifies CASSLGAVSYEQYF. The chain is built from TRBV5-6 and TRBJ2-7; D ambiguous. CDR1 is SGHDT and CDR2 is YYEEEE in the germline V gene. Trimming stripped 0 bases from V and 0 bases from J, with 7 bases between. The length of the CDR3 is 14 residues.

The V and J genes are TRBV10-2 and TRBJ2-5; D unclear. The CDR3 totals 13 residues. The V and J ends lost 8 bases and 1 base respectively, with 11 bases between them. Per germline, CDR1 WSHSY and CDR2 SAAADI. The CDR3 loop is CASRGSLQETQYF. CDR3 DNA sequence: TGCGCCAGCCGAGGATCACTCCAAGAGACCCAGTACTTC.